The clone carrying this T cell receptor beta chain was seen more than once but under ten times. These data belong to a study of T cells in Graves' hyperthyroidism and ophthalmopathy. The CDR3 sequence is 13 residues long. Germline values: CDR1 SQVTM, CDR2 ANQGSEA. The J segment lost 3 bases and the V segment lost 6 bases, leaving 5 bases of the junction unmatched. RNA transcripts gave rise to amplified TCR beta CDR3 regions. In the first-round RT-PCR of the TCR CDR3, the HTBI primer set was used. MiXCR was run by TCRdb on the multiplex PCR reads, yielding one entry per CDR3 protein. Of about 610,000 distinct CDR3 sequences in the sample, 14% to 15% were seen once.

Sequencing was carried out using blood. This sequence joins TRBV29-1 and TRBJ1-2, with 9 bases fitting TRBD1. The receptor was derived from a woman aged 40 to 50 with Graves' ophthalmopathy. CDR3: CSVGQGPDYGYTF. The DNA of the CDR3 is TGCAGCGTCGGACAGGGGCCGGACTATGGCTACACCTTC.